What follows are 2 T cell receptor beta chains derived from one specimen sequenced in a study of radiation and T cells in renal cell carcinoma. Stated treatment: treatment-naive control, cytoreductive nephrectomy. The table came from immunoSEQ multiplex PCR; TCRdb's copy has only in-frame clones and leaves some out. The sample has roughly 8,000 clones, almost 65% seen once. The sample was tumor tissue, taken from a patient whose treatment was nephrectomy without radiotherapy. The receptors come from a woman between 70 and 85 years old with renal cell carcinoma.

The rearrangement links TRBV30 to TRBJ1-6; 7 nucleotides match TRBD1. Germline assignment: CDR1 GTSNPN and CDR2 SVGIG (reference sequence). The CDR3 runs to 14 residues. Losses at the gene ends were 3 bases for V and 8 bases for J; bases not matched to a gene: 7. The CDR3 region is CAWRARDRYSPLHF. In nucleotides, the CDR3 is TGTGCCTGGAGGGCCCGGGACAGATATTCACCCCTCCACTTT. Filled out from reference TRBV30 and TRBJ1-6, the complete variable domain reads SQTIHQWPATLVQPVGSPLSLECTVEGTSNPNLYWYRQAAGRGLQLLFYSVGIGQISSEVPQNLSASRPQDRQFILSSKKLLLSDSGFYLCAWRARDRYSPLHFGNGTRLTVT.

The genes are TRBV4-1 and TRBJ1-1, with D unresolved. V gave up 3 bases and J gave up 1 base, with 9 bases separating them. The CDR3 is 14 amino acids. Germline CDR1 MGHRA, CDR2 YSYEKL. The CDR3 region is CASSHQAENTEAFF. The CDR3 DNA sequence: TGCGCCAGCAGCCATCAGGCCGAGAACACTGAAGCTTTCTTT.